These T cell receptor beta chains were read from a single sample in a study of T cell changes during pregnancy in multiple sclerosis. Using immunoSEQ multiplex PCR, the repertoire was profiled, and TCRdb retains in-frame clones only, with some absent. The sample lists tens of thousands of clones; around 85% were seen once. The input for sequencing was peripheral blood, taken before pregnancy. These receptors came from a female donor with multiple sclerosis, enrolled in a pregnancy study. Both conserved end residues are part of each CDR3. The order of the fields is V gene, J gene, clone size, D gene, CDR3 protein, CDR3 DNA. The D gene is left open where the match is weak. Clone size appears in some rows only: once, few, many, or a class for an expanded clone.

V: TRBV7-9
J: TRBJ2-1
size: once
D: -
CDR3: CASSLDGRYYNEQFF
DNA: TGTGCCAGCAGCTTAGATGGGAGATACTACAATGAGCAGTTCTTC

V: TRBV15
J: TRBJ2-5
size: -
D: -
CDR3: CATSRDRDIQETQYF
DNA: TGTGCCACCAGCAGAGATCGGGACATCCAAGAGACCCAGTACTTC

V: TRBV2
J: TRBJ2-7
size: -
D: -
CDR3: CASTSGTHSYEQYF
DNA: TGTGCCAGCACTTCCGGGACTCACTCCTACGAGCAGTACTTC

V: TRBV7-9
J: TRBJ2-3
size: -
D: TRBD2
CDR3: CASSLGIPSGSTDTQYF
DNA: TGTGCCAGCAGCTTAGGTATACCAAGCGGGAGTACAGATACGCAGTATTTT

V: TRBV27
J: TRBJ1-1
size: -
D: -
CDR3: CASSLVTGNTEAFF
DNA: TGTGCCAGCAGTTTAGTCACGGGGAACACTGAAGCTTTCTTT

V: TRBV19
J: TRBJ1-2
size: -
D: -
CDR3: CASSIPPTTNGYTF
DNA: TGTGCCAGTAGTATCCCGCCGACAACGAACGGCTACACCTTC

V: TRBV7-3
J: TRBJ1-1
size: -
D: -
CDR3: CASSLQGTTEAFF
DNA: TGTGCCAGCAGCTTACAGGGGACCACTGAAGCTTTCTTT

V: TRBV6-5
J: TRBJ2-4
size: -
D: TRBD1
CDR3: CASSYTGTGRGIQYF
DNA: TGTGCCAGCAGTTATACCGGGACAGGGCGGGGCATTCAGTACTTC

V: TRBV25-1
J: TRBJ2-7
size: -
D: TRBD1
CDR3: CASPFTGQGASSYEQYF
DNA: TGTGCCAGCCCGTTTACTGGACAGGGGGCATCTTCCTACGAGCAGTACTTC

V: TRBV30
J: TRBJ1-6
size: -
D: -
CDR3: CAWSVRDTSYNSPLHF
DNA: TGTGCCTGGAGTGTAAGGGACACATCCTATAATTCACCCCTCCACTTT

V: TRBV7-8
J: TRBJ2-7
size: -
D: -
CDR3: CASSSRTVDSYEQYF
DNA: TGTGCCAGCAGCTCCAGGACAGTCGACTCCTACGAGCAGTACTTC

V: TRBV30
J: TRBJ1-5
size: -
D: TRBD1
CDR3: CAWSVGFRGRVQPQHF
DNA: TGTGCCTGGAGTGTTGGTTTCAGGGGGCGCGTGCAGCCCCAGCATTTT

V: TRBV10-3
J: TRBJ2-5
size: -
D: -
CDR3: CAISMDGGRETQYF
DNA: TGTGCCATCAGTATGGACGGGGGTAGAGAGACCCAGTACTTC

V: TRBV11-2
J: TRBJ2-7
size: once
D: -
CDR3: CASSLGGLVVSYEQYF
DNA: TGTGCCAGCAGCTTAGGGGGACTTGTTGTATCCTACGAGCAGTACTTC

V: TRBV19
J: TRBJ1-5
size: once
D: TRBD1
CDR3: CASMDRRNQPQHF
DNA: TGTGCCAGCATGGACAGGCGAAATCAGCCCCAGCATTTT

V: TRBV10-2
J: TRBJ1-1
size: -
D: -
CDR3: CASSESRKNTEAFF
DNA: TGCGCCAGCAGTGAGTCGAGGAAGAACACTGAAGCTTTCTTT

V: TRBV7-9
J: TRBJ1-1
size: -
D: TRBD1
CDR3: CASSLRGTGMNTEAFF
DNA: TGTGCCAGCAGCTTAAGGGGGACAGGTATGAACACTGAAGCTTTCTTT

V: TRBV15
J: TRBJ2-7
size: -
D: TRBD1
CDR3: CATSRAQGAGEQYF
DNA: TGTGCCACCAGCAGGGCCCAGGGGGCAGGGGAGCAGTACTTC

V: TRBV5-1
J: TRBJ2-1
size: -
D: -
CDR3: CASSFPSSNEQFF
DNA: TGCGCCAGCAGCTTTCCTAGCAGCAATGAGCAGTTCTTC

V: TRBV25-1
J: TRBJ1-6
size: -
D: TRBD1
CDR3: CASSDPGQGSNSPLHF
DNA: TGTGCCAGCAGTGACCCGGGACAGGGGAGTAATTCACCCCTCCACTTT

V: TRBV6-1
J: TRBJ2-1
size: -
D: -
CDR3: CASSEAPDSPNEQFF
DNA: TGTGCCAGCAGTGAAGCCCCCGACAGCCCCAATGAGCAGTTCTTC

V: TRBV30
J: TRBJ1-3
size: few
D: -
CDR3: CAWSVGNSGNTIYF
DNA: TGTGCCTGGAGTGTCGGGAACTCTGGAAACACCATATATTTT

V: TRBV4-3
J: TRBJ1-4
size: -
D: TRBD1
CDR3: CASSQQGATNEKLFF
DNA: TGCGCCAGCAGCCAACAGGGGGCAACTAATGAAAAACTGTTTTTT

V: TRBV6-5
J: TRBJ1-2
size: -
D: -
CDR3: CASSRQAVNYGYTF
DNA: TGTGCCAGCAGCCGACAGGCCGTTAACTATGGCTACACCTTC

V: TRBV6-1
J: TRBJ2-7
size: once
D: -
CDR3: CASSGFQGSTYEQYF
DNA: TGTGCCAGCAGTGGATTCCAGGGGTCAACCTACGAGCAGTACTTC

V: TRBV10-2
J: TRBJ2-2
size: -
D: TRBD1
CDR3: CASSEKTGDPGELFF
DNA: TGCGCCAGCAGTGAGAAGACAGGGGACCCCGGGGAGCTGTTTTTT

V: TRBV5-5
J: TRBJ1-6
size: few
D: -
CDR3: CASSWTDANSPLHF
DNA: TGTGCCAGCAGCTGGACAGATGCTAATTCACCCCTCCACTTT

V: TRBV5-1
J: TRBJ1-2
size: -
D: -
CDR3: CASSWGTQVIF
DNA: TGCGCCAGCAGCTGGGGAACACAGGTCATCTTC

V: TRBV5-6
J: TRBJ1-2
size: -
D: -
CDR3: CASSISSNYGYTF
DNA: TGTGCCAGCAGCATCAGTTCTAACTATGGCTACACCTTC

V: TRBV4-1
J: TRBJ2-7
size: -
D: -
CDR3: CASSQDGQLYEQYF
DNA: TGCGCCAGCAGCCAAGACGGACAGCTCTACGAGCAGTACTTC

V: TRBV19
J: TRBJ2-1
size: -
D: -
CDR3: CASSIPSGNEQFF
DNA: TGTGCCAGTAGTATCCCCAGCGGCAATGAGCAGTTCTTC

V: TRBV5-1
J: TRBJ1-1
size: -
D: -
CDR3: CASSLGTRGRGTEAFF
DNA: TGCGCCAGCAGCCTAGGAACCAGGGGCCGAGGGACTGAAGCTTTCTTT

V: TRBV27
J: TRBJ1-5
size: -
D: -
CDR3: CASSSGQPQHF
DNA: TGTGCCAGCAGTTCCGGTCAGCCCCAGCATTTT

V: TRBV9
J: TRBJ1-2
size: -
D: -
CDR3: CASSVASEGGYTF
DNA: TGTGCCAGCAGCGTAGCTTCCGAGGGCGGCTACACCTTC

V: TRBV29-1
J: TRBJ1-1
size: -
D: -
CDR3: CSVGLLSGEAFF
DNA: TGCAGCGTCGGCCTACTGAGCGGTGAAGCTTTCTTT

V: TRBV10-1
J: TRBJ2-3
size: once
D: -
CDR3: CASRGGTDTQYF
DNA: TGCGCCAGCAGGGGCGGCACAGATACGCAGTATTTT

V: TRBV19
J: TRBJ1-2
size: once
D: -
CDR3: CASSYEQGGGYTF
DNA: TGTGCCAGTAGCTATGAACAGGGCGGCGGCTACACCTTC

V: TRBV15
J: TRBJ1-5
size: -
D: TRBD1
CDR3: CATSDRRRTGYNQPQHF
DNA: TGTGCCACCAGCGATCGCCGTCGGACAGGTTACAATCAGCCCCAGCATTTT

V: TRBV6-5
J: TRBJ1-1
size: -
D: TRBD1
CDR3: CASSYNRGNTEAFF
DNA: TGTGCCAGCAGTTATAACAGGGGGAACACTGAAGCTTTCTTT

V: TRBV12-5
J: TRBJ1-6
size: -
D: TRBD1
CDR3: CASGFNLPGTAYTSSNSPLHF
DNA: TGTGCTAGTGGTTTCAATCTTCCCGGGACAGCCTACACGTCTTCCAATTCACCCCTCCACTTT

V: TRBV1
J: TRBJ2-3
size: -
D: -
CDR3: CTSSQETSGACTDTQYF
DNA: TGCACCAGCAGCCAAGAGACTAGCGGGGCGTGCACAGATACGCAGTATTTT

V: TRBV5-6
J: TRBJ2-7
size: -
D: TRBD2
CDR3: CASSGLAGYEQYF
DNA: TGTGCCAGCTCGGGACTAGCGGGTTACGAGCAGTACTTC

V: TRBV6-5
J: TRBJ2-7
size: -
D: TRBD1
CDR3: CASSYSALGQGSEQYF
DNA: TGTGCCAGCAGTTACTCGGCACTCGGACAGGGTAGCGAGCAGTACTTC

V: TRBV7-9
J: TRBJ1-2
size: once
D: TRBD1
CDR3: CASSLAGDRPGGYTF
DNA: TGTGCCAGCAGCTTAGCCGGGGACAGGCCGGGGGGCTACACCTTC

V: TRBV7-9
J: TRBJ2-3
size: -
D: TRBD1
CDR3: CASSLGDRGSTDTQYF
DNA: TGTGCCAGCAGCTTAGGAGACAGGGGTAGCACAGATACGCAGTATTTT

V: TRBV30
J: TRBJ1-5
size: -
D: -
CDR3: CAWSVRDGQPQHF
DNA: TGTGCCTGGAGTGTACGGGATGGGCAGCCCCAGCATTTT

V: TRBV7-2
J: TRBJ1-2
size: once
D: -
CDR3: CASSLADKSDYGYTF
DNA: TGTGCCAGCAGCTTAGCGGACAAATCGGACTATGGCTACACCTTC

V: TRBV19
J: TRBJ1-1
size: -
D: TRBD1
CDR3: CASSLRLIRGRSTEAFF
DNA: TGTGCCAGTAGCCTACGGCTAATCAGGGGGCGGAGCACTGAAGCTTTCTTT

V: TRBV19
J: TRBJ2-5
size: -
D: -
CDR3: CASSIGGEGRKTQYF
DNA: TGTGCCAGTAGTATAGGTGGCGAGGGTAGAAAGACCCAGTACTTC

V: TRBV29-1
J: TRBJ1-5
size: -
D: TRBD1
CDR3: CSVVTDRTDQPQHF
DNA: TGCAGCGTTGTCACGGACAGGACTGATCAGCCCCAGCATTTT

V: TRBV5-6
J: TRBJ2-7
size: -
D: -
CDR3: CASSLGDRSYTTRVIRQYF
DNA: TGTGCCAGCAGCTTGGGAGACAGGAGTTATACCACGCGAGTAATTCGGCAGTACTTC

V: TRBV19
J: TRBJ1-1
size: -
D: -
CDR3: CASRSIVGHKNTEAFF
DNA: TGTGCCAGTAGATCAATCGTTGGACACAAAAACACTGAAGCTTTCTTT

V: TRBV29-1
J: TRBJ2-3
size: -
D: -
CDR3: CSVGVLILGGTADTQYF
DNA: TGCAGCGTTGGAGTTCTAATTTTAGGCGGGACTGCAGATACGCAGTATTTT

V: TRBV12-5
J: TRBJ2-5
size: -
D: TRBD1
CDR3: CASGLWDRVFQETQYF
DNA: TGTGCTAGTGGTCTTTGGGACAGGGTATTCCAAGAGACCCAGTACTTC

V: TRBV5-4
J: TRBJ2-4
size: -
D: -
CDR3: CASSPTVTGDLAKNIQYF
DNA: TGTGCCAGCAGCCCCACTGTAACGGGTGACTTAGCCAAAAACATTCAGTACTTC

V: TRBV7-3
J: TRBJ1-1
size: -
D: -
CDR3: CASSPQPNTEAFF
DNA: TGTGCCAGCAGCCCACAACCGAACACTGAAGCTTTCTTT

V: TRBV5-1
J: TRBJ2-7
size: -
D: TRBD2
CDR3: CASSLGGLAGSYEQYF
DNA: TGCGCCAGCAGCTTGGGGGGACTAGCGGGTTCCTACGAGCAGTACTTC